Presented here are 11 T cell receptor beta chains from one specimen sequenced in a study of blood T cell repertoires in COVID-19. The table came from immunoSEQ multiplex PCR; TCRdb's copy has only in-frame clones and leaves some out. Of about 300,000 clones listed, approximately 91% were seen once; the top ten hold approximately 5.2%. Specimen: PBMCs or T cells enriched from blood (not recorded which). Source of these receptors: a man in his fifties or sixties who had recovered from COVID-19.

V usage is TRBV6-4 and J usage is TRBJ1-1; unclear D gene. The V and J ends lost 7 bases and 4 bases respectively, with 16 bases between them. The CDR3 consists of 14 residues. Germline V gene data show CDR1 as MRHNA and CDR2 as SNTAGT. DNA of the CDR3: TGTGCCAGCATCCAGGCCAGCGGCGGCACTGAAGCTTTCTTT. Amino acid sequence: CASIQASGGTEAFF.

The gene calls are TRBV9 and TRBJ1-2; 9 nucleotides match TRBD1. Per the germline V gene, CDR1 is SGDLS and CDR2 is YYNGEE. J lost 7 bases, V lost 4 bases, and 8 bases had no gene match. This CDR3 is 14 amino acids long. Here the CDR3 DNA reads TGTGCCAGCAGCCCAGGACAGGGGCGAGGTGGCTACACCTTC. It translates to CASSPGQGRGGYTF.

This clone was recorded only once. The rearrangement joins TRBV5-1 to TRBJ2-5; TRBD1 is a possible D gene (5 bases). Germline V gene lookup returns CDR1 SGHRS and CDR2 YFSETQ. The CDR3 runs to 16 residues. The ends were cut back, 7 bases at V and 5 bases at J, with 24 bases in the middle. The CDR3 bases are TGCGCCAGCCGGGTCCCGAGGTCAACCCCAGGGGAGACCCAGTACTTC. Translating gives CASRVPRSTPGETQYF.

V and J are TRBV28 and TRBJ2-7, with 8 bases lining up with TRBD1. Germline V gene data show CDR1 as MDHEN and CDR2 as SYDVKM. This CDR3 is 17 amino acids long. Germline trimming cut 2 bases from V and 3 bases from J; bases unmatched to any gene: 12. The DNA of the CDR3 is TGTGCCAGCAGTTTAGGGGGCAGGGGGCGATTTGACTACGAGCAGTACTTC. Its protein is CASSLGGRGRFDYEQYF.

About this clone itself: One end of the junction varies from germline; a read error may be responsible. The rearrangement joins TRBV15 to TRBJ2-7; 8 bases map to TRBD2. The CDR3 spans 16 residues. The germline CDR1 and CDR2 sequences are LNHNV and YYDKDF (reference sequence). The CDR3 DNA sequence: TGTGCCATCAGCAGAGATAGGGCGGGAGGTTCGTACGAGCAGTACTTC. Residues: CAISRDRAGGSYEQYF.

The chain carries TRBV5-5 and TRBJ2-5; 12 positions match TRBD2. The germline V gene has CDR1 SGHKS and CDR2 YYEKEE (reference sequence). The CDR3 extends over 16 amino acids. V was pared by 4 bases and J by 4 bases, with 8 bases of the junction left unmatched. The CDR3, as DNA: TGTGCCAGCAGCGCCAGACTAGCGGGAGCGGGAGAGACCCAGTACTTC. As protein: CASSARLAGAGETQYF.

This clone was seen a single time. V and J are TRBV28 and TRBJ2-7; 7 nucleotides line up with TRBD1. This CDR3 contains 15 residues. With V trimmed by 7 bases and J by 3 bases, 12 bases remained unmatched. CDR1 and CDR2 from the germline V gene are MDHEN and SYDVKM. CDR3 protein: CASNLTPGGVYEQYF. The CDR3 region has the DNA TGTGCCAGCAACCTTACCCCAGGGGGTGTCTACGAGCAGTACTTC.

J is TRBJ2-1 and V is TRBV3-1 (or the pseudogene TRBV3-2); TRBD2 is a possible D gene (6 bases). Germline assignment: CDR1 LGHDT and CDR2 YNNKEL (reference sequence). Trimming left V 4 bases short and J 0 bases short, with 13 bases between. The CDR3 has 16 residues. The CDR3 region is CASSPFLASSYNEQFF. In nucleotides, the CDR3 is TGTGCCAGCAGCCCCTTTCTAGCGAGCTCCTACAATGAGCAGTTCTTC.

The gene calls are TRBV28 and TRBJ2-7; tentative D call: TRBD1 (5 bases). V gave up 5 bases and J gave up 0 bases, with 11 bases separating them. The CDR3 length is 14 residues. Germline CDR1 MDHEN, CDR2 SYDVKM. The DNA of the CDR3 is TGTGCCAGCAGTCGGACACTGAGCTCCTACGAGCAGTACTTC. Translated: CASSRTLSSYEQYF.

The chain carries TRBV7-6 and TRBJ2-7, with D unresolved. V was clipped by 6 bases and J by 3 bases, with 9 bases between them. CDR1 SGHVS and CDR2 FNYEAQ come from the germline V gene. The CDR3 covers 12 residues. This CDR3 is CASSSSFYEQYF. In DNA, the CDR3 is TGTGCCAGCAGTTCCTCCTTCTACGAGCAGTACTTC.

This sequence joins TRBV19 and TRBJ1-5, with unresolved D. V was clipped by 2 bases and J by 5 bases, with 19 bases between them. This CDR3 is 17 amino acids long. The germline V gene encodes CDR1 LNHDA and CDR2 SQIVND (reference sequence). CDR3 amino acids: CASSITPRDGAYQPQHF. For the CDR3, the DNA is TGTGCCAGTAGTATAACCCCCCGGGATGGCGCCTATCAGCCCCAGCATTTT.